Shown below are 14 T cell receptor beta chains from a single sample sequenced in a study of cytomegalovirus exposure and HLA in healthy donors. Amplification used 60 Vbeta primers and 13 Jbeta primers. Assay used: immunoSEQ multiplex PCR; TCRdb lists only in-frame clones, some missing. The sample holds 120,000 to 150,000 clones, about 85% seen once. The sample consisted of PBMCs. All receptors derive from a female donor in good health and CMV-seronegative.

The chain has TRBV2 and TRBJ2-7; TRBD2 might be the D (7 bases). This CDR3 region has 16 residues. With 2 bases removed from V and 2 bases from J, the gap between germline ends came to 16 bases. The germline V gene encodes CDR1 SNHLY and CDR2 FYNNEI. Here the CDR3 reads CASSELREAGAYEQYF. The CDR3, as DNA: TGTGCCAGCAGTGAACTCCGGGAGGCAGGGGCCTACGAGCAGTACTTC.

This clone was picked up a small number of times. The genes are TRBV28 and TRBJ2-7; a weak D match, TRBD2 (6 bases). Trimming took off 3 bases at V and 5 bases at J, with 20 bases between the two ends. The CDR3 extends over 16 amino acids. Germline V gene sequence: CDR1 MDHEN, CDR2 SYDVKM. CDR3 nucleotide sequence: TGTGCCAGCAGTTTCGGCGGGGTGGGGTCCTATCACGAGCAGTACTTC. This encodes CASSFGGVGSYHEQYF.

This clone was seen only a few times. V gene TRBV7-2 combines with J gene TRBJ2-2, with D unresolved. The CDR3 is 15 amino acids. Germline-derived CDR1 and CDR2 are SGHTA and FQGNSA. V lost 5 bases and J 6 bases, leaving 16 bases between the germline ends. The CDR3 nucleotides are TGTGCCAGCAGCAGAGGCGCCCGGAGCCCCGGGGAGCTGTTTTTT. This encodes CASSRGARSPGELFF.

This chain links TRBV10-3 with TRBJ2-7; a possible D gene is TRBD2 (6 bases). Germline assignment: CDR1 ENHRY and CDR2 SYGVKD. The CDR3 totals 15 residues. Trimming took off 0 bases at V and 4 bases at J, with 13 bases between the two ends. The CDR3 is CAISESHGRGYEQYF. CDR3 in DNA: TGTGCCATCAGTGAGTCACACGGACGGGGGTACGAGCAGTACTTC.

A few counts support this clone. This chain's CDR3 is CASKVGQGSEAFF. CDR3 coding DNA: TGCGCCAGCAAGGTGGGACAGGGTTCTGAAGCTTTCTTT. The J gene is TRBJ1-1, the V gene TRBV5-1, with 9 positions matching TRBD1. Germline CDR1 SGHRS, CDR2 YFSETQ. V lost 6 bases and J lost 6; bases outside the gene matches: 6. The CDR3 loop spans 13 amino acids.

This clone was recorded once. This rearrangement joins TRBV5-4 to TRBJ1-2, with 7 bases aligning to TRBD1. Trimming removed 2 bases from V and 8 bases from J; junction bases left unmatched: 6. Germline V lookup: CDR1 SGHNT, CDR2 YYREEE (reference sequence). The CDR3 is 13 residues long. CDR3 loop: CASSFDRALGYTF. The CDR3 nucleotides are TGTGCCAGCAGCTTCGACAGGGCACTCGGCTACACCTTC.

The chain links TRBV7-9 to TRBJ2-7; 7 positions match TRBD1. J gave up 5 bases and V 3 bases, and 7 bases lay outside the gene matches. The germline V gene has CDR1 SEHNR and CDR2 FQNEAQ (reference sequence). This CDR3 region has 14 residues. CDR3 DNA sequence: TGTGCCAGCAGCTTCCACGGACAGGTGGACGAGCAGTACTTC. Translation gives CASSFHGQVDEQYF.

The CDR3 region has the DNA TGTGCCAGCAGTACAAGAGGGCCGGCGGCAGATACGCAGTATTTT. Encoded protein: CASSTRGPAADTQYF. The rearrangement joins TRBV6-6 to TRBJ2-3; D perhaps matches TRBD2 (5 bases). This CDR3 has 15 residues. The germline V gene encodes CDR1 MNHNY and CDR2 SVGAGI (reference sequence). Trimming left V 5 bases short and J 4 bases short, with 16 bases between.

This chain uses TRBV7-8 with TRBJ2-7; 8 nucleotides align to TRBD1. Germline V gene data show CDR1 as SGHVS and CDR2 as FQNEAQ. The V gene end was trimmed by 1 base and the J gene end by 2 bases; junction bases not matched to a gene: 7. The CDR3 spans 16 residues. CDR3 sequence (DNA): TGTGCCAGCAGCTTAGGGGGGACAGGACTACCCTACGAGCAGTACTTC. As protein: CASSLGGTGLPYEQYF.

The chain uses TRBV7-2 and TRBJ2-3; 9 bases are shared with TRBD2. From germline, CDR1 is SGHTA and CDR2 FQGNSA. V lost 2 bases, J lost 7 bases, and 13 bases stayed unmatched. This CDR3 has 17 residues. The CDR3 spells CASSLYIPGLAGYTQYF. CDR3 in DNA: TGTGCCAGCAGCTTATATATCCCGGGGCTAGCGGGGTATACGCAGTATTTT.

This clone was detected once. The rearrangement links TRBV28 to TRBJ2-5; 7 bases match TRBD2. Germline lookup yields CDR1 MDHEN and CDR2 SYDVKM. V lost 4 bases and J lost 1; bases outside the gene matches: 3. The CDR3 is made up of 14 amino acids. The CDR3 protein is CASSSGTIQETQYF. CDR3 bases: TGTGCCAGCAGTTCTGGGACTATCCAAGAGACCCAGTACTTC.

This clone was seen a handful of times. The chain has TRBV29-1 and TRBJ1-1, with 8 bases identical to TRBD1. V gave up 5 bases and J gave up 6 bases; unmatched junction bases: 8. Germline loops: CDR1 SQVTM, CDR2 ANQGSEA. The CDR3 sequence is 13 residues long. The CDR3 region is CSVIPGGRAEAFF. DNA of the CDR3: TGCAGCGTTATTCCAGGGGGCCGGGCTGAAGCTTTCTTT.

This chain uses TRBV4-3 with TRBJ2-3; D gene ambiguous. Between the trimmed V and J ends, which lost 0 bases and 5 bases, there was a span of 6 bases. In germline, CDR1 is LGHNA, CDR2 YSLEER. The CDR3 is 13 amino acids. The CDR3 loop reads CASSQERQDTQYF. The CDR3, as DNA: TGCGCCAGCAGCCAAGAGAGACAAGATACGCAGTATTTT.

The chain joins TRBV30 to TRBJ1-4; no reliable D call. The V gene's germline CDR1 is GTSNPN and CDR2 SVGIG (reference sequence). CDR3 length: 15 amino acids. Trimming removed 0 bases at V and 0 bases at J, with 8 bases between. Here the CDR3 reads CAWSVFGATNEKLFF. The CDR3 DNA reads as TGTGCCTGGAGTGTTTTCGGTGCAACTAATGAAAAACTGTTTTTT.